This TCR beta chain appears in the sequencing data of a study of neoadjuvant anti-PD-1 for oral cavity cancer listed by TCRdb under 2021. Regarding the research as a whole: Patients mostly received three to four biweekly doses of nivolumab at 3 mg/kg before curative-intent surgical resection. An approximately 30% response rate was observed in the parent correlative cohort, in which more than nine patients were included. Under RECIST 1.1, a patient counted as a responder if showing complete response, partial response or stable disease, and as a non-responder if showing progression. For patients who did not progress, a fourth nivolumab dose was given around day 43, followed by definitive surgical resection on days 50-56.

Tumor libraries used mostly 4 to 6 ug of input genomic DNA for survey sequencing, with two replicates per sample. Following the manufacturer's instructions, the team built TCRbeta libraries using the immunoSEQ hsTCRbeta kit. The finished libraries were brought together in one pool at approximately 3 nM, which was then read using an Illumina NovaSeq 6000 S4 flow cell. The study's own analysis went as follows. The immunoSEQ Analyzer was used for raw data preprocessing and quality control. The analysis was restricted to productive rearrangements, with each unique CDR3 amino acid sequence defining a clonotype. Using the R package tcR, the researchers computed the Gini-Simpson index as their estimate of repertoire clonality. Student's t test was used to compare Gini indices, while Pearson correlation assessed associations with tumor size change. TCRdb's version of the immuneACCESS table is confined to in-frame rearrangements and falls short of the full clone set. An unresolved V gene accounts for under half of the shortfall where checked; the remainder is of unknown origin. V and J calls and clone size are given by that table; D and trimming were obtained from the DNA. The sample has 10,000 to 15,000 clones on record, less than 70% of them singletons. The top ten clones comprise more than 10% of the sample.

Here is what the overall study found, with its caveats: Larger post-treatment sizes of preexisting intratumoral clones correlated with greater tumor shrinkage, suggesting expansion of preexisting clones contributed to response. Higher pretreatment blood Treg/Th17 ratios correlated with higher pretreatment blood TCRbeta clonality and lower post-treatment tumor TCRbeta clonality. TCR analyses included only a few patients per response group, and the authors called for larger cohorts for validation.

On this clone: Its target antigen remains unknown. The input lacks base qualities; no much larger clone sits a single base away.

The germline V and J ends show losses of 6 bases and 4 bases respectively, and no gene match explains 6 bases of the junction. Reading the germline V gene gives CDR1 MDHEN and CDR2 SYDVKM. Spanning cysteine to phenylalanine, the CDR3 consists of 14 amino acids. CDR3 DNA only is kept here, 42 bases in frame from base 1. The time point tag for this specimen amounts to: before neoadjuvant nivolumab. Patients were newly diagnosed with stage II-IVA oral cavity squamous cell carcinoma and had received no prior systemic or radiation treatment. The cohort consisted of patients with HPV-negative, locally advanced oral cavity squamous cell carcinoma. The samples were obtained from a longitudinal correlative study of a single-arm phase II trial testing neoadjuvant nivolumab in oral cavity squamous cell carcinoma. Subject-matched pre- and post-treatment PBMCs and tumors from three responders and three non-responders were subjected to genomic DNA-based TCRbeta sequencing. The Maxwell RSC DNA from Tissue kit was used to isolate genomic DNA from tumor tissue.

The TCR sequence derives from a person between 35 and 79 years old with oral cavity squamous cell carcinoma. The chain is encoded by TRBV28 joined to TRBJ1-2; TRBD1 fits 9 bases in the junction. The sample here was tumor tissue, taken before nivolumab (anti-PD-1) treatment. The bases read TGTGCCAGCAGGGATGGACAGGGGACCTATGGCTACACCTTC. This sequence encodes CASRDGQGTYGYTF.